The source of this T cell receptor (beta chain) is a study of CD8+CD57+ T cells in acquired aplastic anemia. Study-level background: On average, sorted CD4+ and CD8+ cells gave around 3 ug of DNA. Study findings and constraints: The number of CD8+ CDR3 sequences shared by patients and controls was around 30.

Deletions cut 0 bases from V and 2 bases from J, with 9 bases between. Germline V gene data show CDR1 as PRHDT and CDR2 as FYEKMQ (reference sequence). The CDR3 runs to 15 residues. The template used for profiling TCR beta VDJ and CDR3 was genomic DNA. TCRdb processed the reads anew with MiXCR; each CDR3 protein has one entry. The repertoire consists of some 170,000 distinct CDR3 sequences, with approximately 43% occurring once and the leading ten covering approximately 1%. This clonotype appeared many times. The antigen is not known. This clonotype originated in a human donor in good health. The rearrangement links TRBV13 to TRBJ2-3; unclear D gene. Source material: sorted CD4+, CD8+, or CD8+CD57+ T cells (not recorded which) from PBMCs. CDR3 DNA sequence: TGTGCCAGCAGCTTAGGGGCGAATCCCACAGATACGCAGTATTTT. As protein: CASSLGANPTDTQYF.